The subject of this entry is one T cell receptor beta chain. What it binds is unknown. This sample is drawn from a study of Ad26.COV2.S vaccination and SARS-CoV-2 variants. Study context: By the intramuscular route, Ad26.COV2.S was given once, or twice 56 days apart.

Sequenced by immunoSEQ multiplex PCR; TCRdb stores in-frame clones only, minus some. This table holds about 390,000 clones, roughly nine tenths found once. Notes on the study in general: Total T cell responses were possibly underestimated by TCR breadth and depth analyses.

Germline V gene lookup returns CDR1 LNHNV and CDR2 YYDKDF (reference sequence). V lost 0 bases and J lost 7, with 13 bases in between. The CDR3 has 15 residues. Treatment in this sample: 15 to 20 received Ad26.COV2.S at low or high dose, single or two shots; 5 received placebo; per-sample allocation not given. All samples were drawn on day 63, counting from the first vaccine or placebo injection. The rearrangement uses TRBV15 and TRBJ1-3; TRBD1 is a possible D gene (6 bases). The origin of this receptor is a person aged 18-65 years who received the Ad26.COV2.S COVID-19 vaccine or a placebo. Specimen: peripheral blood, collected in a trial of Ad26.COV2.S vaccine versus placebo. The CDR3 nucleotides read TGTGCCACCAGCAGAGATCGGACAGCGGGGAACACCATATATTTT. This translates into CATSRDRTAGNTIYF. The full variable domain, rest sourced from reference TRBV15 and TRBJ1-3, is DAMVIQNPRYQVTQFGKPVTLSCSQTLNHNVMYWYQQKSSQAPKLLFHYYDKDFNNEADTPDNFQSRRPNTSFCFLDIRSPGLGDTAMYLCATSRDRTAGNTIYFGEGSWLTVV.